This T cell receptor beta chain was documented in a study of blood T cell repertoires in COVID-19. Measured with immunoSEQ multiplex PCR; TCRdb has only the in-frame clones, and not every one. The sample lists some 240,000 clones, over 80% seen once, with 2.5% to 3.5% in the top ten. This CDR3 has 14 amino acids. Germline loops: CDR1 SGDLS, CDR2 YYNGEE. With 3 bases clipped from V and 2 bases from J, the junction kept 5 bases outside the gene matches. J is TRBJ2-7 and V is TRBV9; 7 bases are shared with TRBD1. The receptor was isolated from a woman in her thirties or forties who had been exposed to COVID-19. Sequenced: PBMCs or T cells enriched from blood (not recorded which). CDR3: CASSATGAPYEQYV. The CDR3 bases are TGTGCCAGCAGCGCTACAGGGGCTCCCTACGAGCAGTACGTC.